This T cell receptor (beta chain) derives from a study of T cell responses to AZD1222 COVID-19 vaccine. Regarding the study as a whole: Donors were chiefly white British, with a greater number of females, and clonal diversity was perhaps underestimated. Baseline serology detected seropositivity in only 6 or 7 AZD1222 recipients. Once two AZD1222 doses were given, Spike-specific TCR breadth and depth went up.

Note on this clone: Its antigen is currently unknown.

V shed 0 bases and J 6 bases; nucleotides not matched to a gene: 2. Per germline, CDR1 ENHRY and CDR2 SYGVKD. The CDR3 runs 13 residues. Measured with immunoSEQ multiplex PCR; TCRdb has only the in-frame clones, and not every one. Here the sample spans approximately 100,000 clones, around nine tenths being singletons. This chain uses TRBV10-3 with TRBJ2-7, with 7 bases identical to TRBD2. The sequence was collected from an adult who received the MenACWY meningococcal vaccine as a control. Sequencing used peripheral blood, obtained 28 days after the second dose of the MenACWY control vaccine. CDR3 residues: CAISESWGGEQYF. The CDR3 region has the DNA TGTGCCATCAGTGAGTCCTGGGGGGGCGAGCAGTACTTC.